This T cell receptor (beta chain) was captured in a study of beta chain features in type 1 diabetes. Study results and limitations: A moderate, significant TCRB CDR3 shortening appeared in type 1 diabetes across four CD4+ subsets.

The sequenced template was cDNA made from the entire isolated RNA. The study sequenced naive, central memory and regulatory T cell samples to an average of about 4 million reads. This table comes from immunoSEQ multiplex PCR, and its TCRdb copy is limited to in-frame clones, with some not included. The data show over 650,000 clones, over 13% seen once. This clone has more than one count but fewer than ten. The antigen is not known. Trimming took 5 bases from V and 5 from J; bases not matched to a gene: 18. This CDR3 comprises 18 residues. Germline CDR1 MNHEY, CDR2 SMNVEV (reference sequence). V and J are TRBV27 and TRBJ2-1; 7 bases fit TRBD2. Sequenced: naive CD4+ T cells from blood. This TCR came from a man aged 18 to 35 with type 1 diabetes. In DNA, the CDR3 is TGTGCCAGCAGTCGCGTCCCGGGACTAAGGACCGGCGACAATGAGCAGTTCTTC. It translates to CASSRVPGLRTGDNEQFF.